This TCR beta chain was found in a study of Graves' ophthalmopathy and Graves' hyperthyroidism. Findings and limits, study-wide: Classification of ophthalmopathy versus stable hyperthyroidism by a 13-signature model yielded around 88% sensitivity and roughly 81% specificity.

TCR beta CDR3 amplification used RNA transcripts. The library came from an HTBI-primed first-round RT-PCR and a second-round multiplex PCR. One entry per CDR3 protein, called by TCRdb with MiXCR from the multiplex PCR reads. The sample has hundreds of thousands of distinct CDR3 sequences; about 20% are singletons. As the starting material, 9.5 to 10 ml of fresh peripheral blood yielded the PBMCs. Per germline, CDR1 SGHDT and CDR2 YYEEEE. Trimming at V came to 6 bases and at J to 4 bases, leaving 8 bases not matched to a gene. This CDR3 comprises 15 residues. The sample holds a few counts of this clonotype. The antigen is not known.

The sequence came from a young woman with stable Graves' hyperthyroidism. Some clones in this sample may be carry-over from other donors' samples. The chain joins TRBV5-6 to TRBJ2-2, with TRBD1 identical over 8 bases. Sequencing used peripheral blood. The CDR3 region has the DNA TGTGCCAGCACGGAGGGACAGGTGATCACCGGGGAGCTGTTTTTT. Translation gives CASTEGQVITGELFF.